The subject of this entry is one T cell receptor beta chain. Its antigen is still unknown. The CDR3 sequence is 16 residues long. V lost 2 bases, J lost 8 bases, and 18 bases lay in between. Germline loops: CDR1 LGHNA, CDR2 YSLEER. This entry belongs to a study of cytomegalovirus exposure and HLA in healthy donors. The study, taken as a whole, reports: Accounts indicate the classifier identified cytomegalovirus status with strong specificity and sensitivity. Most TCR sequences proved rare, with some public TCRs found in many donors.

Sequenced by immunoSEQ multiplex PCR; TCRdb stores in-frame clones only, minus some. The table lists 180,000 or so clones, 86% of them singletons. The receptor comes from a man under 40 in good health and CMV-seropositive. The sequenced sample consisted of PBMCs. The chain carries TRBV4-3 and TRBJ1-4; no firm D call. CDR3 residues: CASSQFKGTGDEKLFF. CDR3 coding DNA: TGCGCCAGCAGCCAATTTAAGGGCACGGGAGACGAAAAACTGTTTTTT.